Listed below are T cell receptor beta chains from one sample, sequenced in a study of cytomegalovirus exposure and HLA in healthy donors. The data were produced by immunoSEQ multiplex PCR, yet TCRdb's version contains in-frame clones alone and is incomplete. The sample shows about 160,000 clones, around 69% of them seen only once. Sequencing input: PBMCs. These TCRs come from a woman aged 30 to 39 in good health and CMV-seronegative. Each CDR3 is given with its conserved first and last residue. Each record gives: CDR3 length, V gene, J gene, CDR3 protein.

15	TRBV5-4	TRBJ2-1	CASSFPTGKFNEQFF
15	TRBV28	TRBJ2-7	CASSSGAISSYEQYF
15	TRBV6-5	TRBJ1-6	CASRPDRDYNSPLHF
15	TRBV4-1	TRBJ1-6	CASNSWDRKYSPLHF
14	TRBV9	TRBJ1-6	CASSVDGVDSPLHF
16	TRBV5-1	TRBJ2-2	CASRNPGQENTGELFF
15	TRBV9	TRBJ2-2	CASSTAGGFTGELFF
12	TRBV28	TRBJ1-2	CASSNRGYGYTF
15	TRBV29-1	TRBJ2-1	CSVRREDSSYNEQFF
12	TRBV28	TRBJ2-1	CGTGTAYNEQFF
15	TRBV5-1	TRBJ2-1	CASSVGEGLTMRQFF
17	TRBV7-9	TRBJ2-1	CASSFPFGGLPYNEQFF
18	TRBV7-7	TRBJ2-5	CASSSKTSGSVIQETQYF
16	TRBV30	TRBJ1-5	CAWTHYRGDQNQPQHF
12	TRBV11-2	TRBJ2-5	CASSPGIQTQYF
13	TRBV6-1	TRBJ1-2	CASTIGQSYGYTF
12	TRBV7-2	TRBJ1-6	CAGGVGNSPLHF
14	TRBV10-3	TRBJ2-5	CAISESSGGETQYF
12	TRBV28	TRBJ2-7	CASRTSDYEQYF
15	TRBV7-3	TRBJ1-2	CASSPSPDRGLGYTF
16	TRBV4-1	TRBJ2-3	CASSQWASGGTDTQYF
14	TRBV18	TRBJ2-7	CASSSGQGAWEQYF
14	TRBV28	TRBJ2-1	CASSPQGPGGEQFF
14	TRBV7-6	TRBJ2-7	CASSLVAGGYEQYF
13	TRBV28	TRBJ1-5	CASRPPGDQPQHF
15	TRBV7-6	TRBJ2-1	CASSQGGLAGGEQFF
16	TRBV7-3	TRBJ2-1	CASSLSSAGAGYEQFF
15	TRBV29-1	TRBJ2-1	CSVESGEDSYNEQFF
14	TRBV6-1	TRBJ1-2	CASSDGQGVYGYTF
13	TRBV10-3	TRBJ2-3	CAISESGTDTQYF
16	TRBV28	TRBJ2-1	CASSSITGTAYNEQFF
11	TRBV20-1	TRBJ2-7	CSALTGDEQYF
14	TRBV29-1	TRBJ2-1	CSAQKGVLDGFQFF
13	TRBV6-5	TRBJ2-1	CASRTTGDGEQFF
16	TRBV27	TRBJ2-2	CASSLSAGGATGELFF
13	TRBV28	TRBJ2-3	CASIRDRDHTQYF
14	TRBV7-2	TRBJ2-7	CASSPTGSPYEQYF
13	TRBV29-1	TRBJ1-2	CSVEGGAGYGYTF
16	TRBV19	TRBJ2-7	CASSIGGDPTVDEQYF
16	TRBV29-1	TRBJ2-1	CSGHSSGKSSYNEQFF
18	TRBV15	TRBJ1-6	CATSRGDSGFTYGSPLHF
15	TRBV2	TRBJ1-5	CASSEGEEHNQPQHF
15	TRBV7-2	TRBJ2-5	CASSLGVGGVETQYF
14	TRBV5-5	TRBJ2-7	CASSPGQISYEQYF
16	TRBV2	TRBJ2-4	CASSAPGLAGGDIQYF
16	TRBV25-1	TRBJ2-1	CASSDSSGRSYNEQFF
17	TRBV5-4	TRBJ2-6	CASTRAAGGSGANVLTF